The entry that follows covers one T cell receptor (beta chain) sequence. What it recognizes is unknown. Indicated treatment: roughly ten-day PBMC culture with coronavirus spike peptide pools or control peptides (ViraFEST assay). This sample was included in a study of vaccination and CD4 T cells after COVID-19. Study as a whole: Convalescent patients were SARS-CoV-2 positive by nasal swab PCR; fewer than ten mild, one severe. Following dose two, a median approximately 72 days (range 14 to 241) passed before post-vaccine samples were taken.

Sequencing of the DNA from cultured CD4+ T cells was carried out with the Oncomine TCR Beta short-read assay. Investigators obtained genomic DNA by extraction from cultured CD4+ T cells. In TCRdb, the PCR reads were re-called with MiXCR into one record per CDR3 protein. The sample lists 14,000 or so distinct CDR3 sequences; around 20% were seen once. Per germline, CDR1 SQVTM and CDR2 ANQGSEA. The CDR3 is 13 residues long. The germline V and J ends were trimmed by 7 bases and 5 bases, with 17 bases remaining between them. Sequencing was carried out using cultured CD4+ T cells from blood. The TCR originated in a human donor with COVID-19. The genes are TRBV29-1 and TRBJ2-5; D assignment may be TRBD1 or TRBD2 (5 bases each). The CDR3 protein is CSAMTGLQETQYF. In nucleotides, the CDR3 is TGCAGCGCGATGACGGGGCTCCAGGAGACCCAGTACTTC.